This is a list of T cell receptor beta chains from one sample in a study of Graves' ophthalmopathy and Graves' hyperthyroidism. TCRdb reprocessed the multiplex PCR reads via MiXCR and lists one record per CDR3 protein. This sample carries 450,000 to 600,000 distinct CDR3 sequences, roughly 39% of them seen once, and the ten largest clones take roughly 4.5%. The sample was peripheral blood or thyroid tissue (not recorded which). The receptors originated from an adult man with Graves' hyperthyroidism. Both conserved end residues are part of each CDR3. A D gene is named only where the DNA matches it firmly. Size is stated for part of the rows, as once, few or many counts, or as a class when the clone is expanded.

>.|TRBJ1-2|TRBV6-5|TRBD1
TGTGCCAGCAGGACGAGACTAGCGGGAGGGGGCGCTGATGGCTACACCTTC
CASRTRLAGGGADGYTF
>many|TRBJ2-7|TRBV9|.
TGTGCCAGCGGAGATCAGGGAGGTGGCGAGCAGTACTTC
CASGDQGGGEQYF
>many|TRBJ2-7|TRBV25-1|TRBD2
TGTGCCAGCAGTGAGCTAGCGGGACCGACCTACGAGCAGTACTTC
CASSELAGPTYEQYF
>many|TRBJ1-2|TRBV9|TRBD1
TGTGCCAGCAGCGCAGGACAGGGGAGTTATGGCTACACCTTC
CASSAGQGSYGYTF
>few|TRBJ1-1|TRBV7-9|TRBD1
TGTGCCAGCAGCGCGCGAAACAGGGGGCAAGAAGCTTTCTTT
CASSARNRGQEAFF
>.|TRBJ2-7|TRBV2|.
TGTGCCAGCAGTTCGCAGGGGACGCGCTACGAGCAGTACTTC
CASSSQGTRYEQYF
>few|TRBJ2-1|TRBV15|.
TGTGCCACCAGCAGAGACAGGGCGCCCTACAATGAGCAGTTCTTC
CATSRDRAPYNEQFF
>many|TRBJ1-4|TRBV2|.
TGTGCCAGCAGTGGAACAACTAATGAAAAACTGTTTTTT
CASSGTTNEKLFF
>many|TRBJ1-2|TRBV29-1|.
TGCAGCGTTGAAAAGGGGAACTATGGCTACACCTTC
CSVEKGNYGYTF
>.|TRBJ1-1|TRBV9|.
TGTGCCAGCAGCTCCCCAGGGTGCACTGAAGCTTTCTTT
CASSSPGCTEAFF
>.|TRBJ2-5|TRBV10-3|.
TGTGCCATCAGTGAGTTTGGGGGCCGAGAGATCCAGTACTTC
CAISEFGGREIQYF
>many|TRBJ2-7|TRBV19|TRBD2
TGTGCCAGTAGTGGGGGCTTAGCGGGAGGGCTCATCGAGCAGTACTTC
CASSGGLAGGLIEQYF
>many|TRBJ1-1|TRBV19|.
TGTGCCTCCCTCGGGGCCCAGAGGGTAGCTTTCTTT
CASLGAQRVAFF
>.|TRBJ2-5|TRBV15|.
TGTGCCACCAGCAGTACTGGGTTGGAGACCCAGTACTTC
CATSSTGLETQYF
>many|TRBJ1-3|TRBV7-7|TRBD1
TGTGCTAGCAGCTTGGGGACAGGGAACGGTAACACCATATATTTT
CASSLGTGNGNTIYF
>.|TRBJ2-5|TRBV5-1|TRBD1
TGCGCCAGCAGCTCGGACAGGAGGCTGGAGACCCAGTACTTC
CASSSDRRLETQYF
>many|TRBJ2-2|TRBV7-2|.
TGTGCCAGCAGCTTAGCCCGCGGGAACACCGGGGAGCTGTTTTTT
CASSLARGNTGELFF
>.|TRBJ2-3|TRBV7-8|TRBD2
TGTGCCAGCAGCTTCCAGGGACTAGCGGGGGGGCGTGGCACGCAGTATTTT
CASSFQGLAGGRGTQYF
>many|TRBJ1-5|TRBV4-1|.
TGCGCCAGCAGCCATACCCAGGGAGACAATCAGCCCCAGCATTTT
CASSHTQGDNQPQHF
>once|TRBJ1-1|TRBV5-1|TRBD1
TGCGCCAGCAGCTCACCCGGGACAGGGCAGAACACTGAAGCTTTCTTT
CASSSPGTGQNTEAFF
>.|TRBJ1-6|TRBV7-2|TRBD1
TGTGCCAGCAGCTTAAACAGGGGCTCCTATAATTCACCCCTCCACTTT
CASSLNRGSYNSPLHF
>.|TRBJ2-5|TRBV10-2|.
TGCGCCAGCAGTGAGTCGCGGAGGGGCCAAGAGACCCAGTACTTC
CASSESRRGQETQYF
>few|TRBJ2-7|TRBV7-2|.
TGTGCCAGCAGCTCCCCCTTTTCGGGGGTCTCTACCTACGAGCAGTACTTC
CASSSPFSGVSTYEQYF
>.|TRBJ1-2|TRBV29-1|.
TGCAGCTTAGCGCTAGCCAACTATGGCTACACCTTC
CSLALANYGYTF
>many|TRBJ2-5|TRBV2|.
TGTGCCAGCGGGATGACTAGTGAGGAGACCCAGTACTTC
CASGMTSEETQYF
>many|TRBJ2-7|TRBV29-1|.
TGCAGCGTTCACCGGGACGCCCCCTACGAGCAGTACTTC
CSVHRDAPYEQYF
>.|TRBJ1-2|TRBV7-2|.
TGTGCCAGCAGAGGCAGGGGTCTAGGGGGCTATGGCTACACCTTC
CASRGRGLGGYGYTF
>.|TRBJ1-6|TRBV5-4|.
TGTGCCAGCAGCTTGGGAGTCGGGAGGGCCCTAGGAAATTCACCCCTCCACTTT
CASSLGVGRALGNSPLHF
>many|TRBJ2-2|TRBV7-2|.
TGTGCCAGCAGCTTTCCCGCCGAGCTACCGAACACCGGGGAGCTGTTTTTT
CASSFPAELPNTGELFF
>many|TRBJ2-7|TRBV5-1|TRBD1
TGCGCCAGCAGCCCTATCGGCGGACAGGGAATTGAGCAGTACTTC
CASSPIGGQGIEQYF
>.|TRBJ1-2|TRBV7-9|TRBD1
TGTGCCAGCAGCTTCCGGGACAGGGACGGCTACACCTTC
CASSFRDRDGYTF
>.|TRBJ2-7|TRBV30|.
TGTGCCTGGAGTGAAAGGGTGACCTACGAGCAGTACTTC
CAWSERVTYEQYF
>many|TRBJ2-7|TRBV20-1|.
TGCAGTGCGCGAGGGAGAAACGAGCAGTACTTC
CSARGRNEQYF
>many|TRBJ1-2|TRBV2|.
TGTGCCAGCAGTGAAATTGGTCGGGGAGGTGGCTACACCTTC
CASSEIGRGGGYTF
>.|TRBJ2-3|TRBV12-3/TRBV12-4|.
TGTGCCAGCAGTTTTGGGAGAAGCACAGATACGCAGTATTTT
CASSFGRSTDTQYF
>many|TRBJ2-2|TRBV20-1|.
TGCAGTGCCCCGGGACGGGACACCGGGGAGCTGTTTTTT
CSAPGRDTGELFF
>few|TRBJ2-7|TRBV7-2|TRBD2
TGTGCCAGCACGCCCTGGGGGGGGGATGGCTCCTACGAGCAGTACTTC
CASTPWGGDGSYEQYF
>.|TRBJ2-3|TRBV7-8|.
TGTGCCAGCAGCTTAGGACTAGTTACTAGCACAGATACGCAGTATTTT
CASSLGLVTSTDTQYF
>.|TRBJ2-2|TRBV7-6|TRBD2
TGTGCCAGCAGTGCTGGGACTAGCGGGAACACCGGGGAGCTGTTTTTT
CASSAGTSGNTGELFF
>many|TRBJ1-2|TRBV10-3|.
TGTGCCATCAGTGAAGAACTCACTGCGGCAGGGATCGATGGCTACACCTTC
CAISEELTAAGIDGYTF